This T cell receptor (beta chain) appears in the sequencing data of a study of control samples from healthy donors and cancer patients. The repertoire was sequenced with immunoSEQ multiplex PCR; TCRdb's copy has only in-frame clones and lacks some. The data show around 80,000 clones, roughly 91% seen once. CDR1 and CDR2 from the germline V gene are SEHNR and FQNEAQ (reference sequence). Trimming cost V 5 bases and J 2 bases, with 9 bases left between them. The CDR3 has 14 amino acids. The chain carries TRBV7-9 and TRBJ2-2, with D perhaps matching TRBD1 (6 bases). Sequenced: blood. The sequence was obtained from a man aged 45-65 years in good health. CDR3 DNA sequence: TGTGCCAGCAGCGGGACAATCAACACCGGGGAGCTGTTTTTT. Protein product: CASSGTINTGELFF.